Shown below are 21 T cell receptor beta chains from a single sample sequenced in a study of vaccination effects on CD4 cells after COVID-19. Their antigens remain unidentified. In the ViraFEST assay, antigen-specific CD4+ clonotypes were identified by expansion after peptide-pool stimulation. Researchers isolated CD4+ T cells once around 11 days of culture had elapsed. According to PCR results, the person was infected with SARS-CoV-2 between March and December 2020. Assay used: immunoSEQ multiplex PCR; TCRdb lists only in-frame clones, some missing. The sample comprises around 19,000 clones, over 65% of which are singletons, and around two fifths rests with the top ten. The sample was CD4+ T cells from PBMCs cultured with a peptide pool, taken before COVID-19 vaccination. The receptors were gathered from a human donor who had a prior SARS-CoV-2 infection.

The chain joins TRBV19 to TRBJ1-1; TRBD1 might be the D (6 bases). The germline V gene has CDR1 LNHDA and CDR2 SQIVND (reference sequence). V gave up 1 base and J gave up 4 bases, with 13 bases separating them. This CDR3 is 15 amino acids long. The CDR3 nucleotides are TGTGCCAGTAGTATAGTTACAGGGTCTAGCACTGAAGCTTTCTTT. It is translated as CASSIVTGSSTEAFF.

This clone was picked up one time. The chain combines TRBV3-1 (or the pseudogene TRBV3-2) with TRBJ1-3; 11 bases are a match to TRBD1. Germline CDR1 is LGHDT and CDR2 is YNNKEL (reference sequence). The V segment lost 2 bases and the J segment 3 bases; nucleotides outside the gene matches: 6. The CDR3 has 17 residues. The CDR3, as DNA: TGTGCCAGCAGCCAATGGACAGGGGGCCGGTATGGAAACACCATATATTTT. Its translation is CASSQWTGGRYGNTIYF.

This clone was observed a handful of times. The chain uses TRBV30 and TRBJ1-2; no firm D call. The CDR3 consists of 16 residues. Trimming shortened V by 5 bases and J by 0 bases, and 19 bases separated the two germline ends. Germline assignment: CDR1 GTSNPN and CDR2 SVGIG (reference sequence). The CDR3 bases are TGTGCCTGGGAAACCCTGGGCCTGCCAACTAACTATGGCTACACCTTC. Its protein product is CAWETLGLPTNYGYTF.

The rearrangement joins TRBV4-2 to TRBJ2-6, with 7 bases that match TRBD1. CDR3 length equals 18 residues. Trimming took 3 bases from V and 0 from J; bases not matched to a gene: 8. Germline V gives CDR1 LGHNA, CDR2 YNFKEQ. The CDR3: CASSQTWDSYSGANVLTF. CDR3 nucleotides: TGTGCCAGCAGCCAGACATGGGACAGTTACTCTGGGGCCAACGTCCTGACTTTC.

The J gene is TRBJ2-5, the V gene TRBV11-1, with 7 bases matching TRBD1. V lost 2 bases, J lost 2 bases, and 8 bases stayed unmatched. This CDR3 contains 16 residues. CDR1 and CDR2 from the germline V gene are SGHAT and FQDESV (reference sequence). The CDR3 region is CASSLRGPRAQETQYF. In DNA, the CDR3 is TGTGCCAGCAGCTTAAGGGGGCCCCGAGCGCAAGAGACCCAGTACTTC.

The rearrangement joins TRBV14 to TRBJ2-1, with D possibly TRBD2 on 6 matching bases. V was clipped by 0 bases and J by 4 bases, with 16 bases between them. In germline, CDR1 is SGHDN, CDR2 FVKESK. The CDR3 loop spans 17 amino acids. CDR3 residues: CASSQDFGGATYNEQFF. In DNA form, the CDR3 reads TGTGCCAGCAGCCAAGATTTTGGCGGGGCGACATACAATGAGCAGTTCTTC.

This clone was observed a handful of times. The J gene is TRBJ2-7, the V gene TRBV7-8; 7 bases match TRBD2. With 0 bases clipped from V and 1 base from J, the junction kept 6 bases outside the gene matches. Germline loops: CDR1 SGHVS, CDR2 FQNEAQ. The CDR3 is made up of 16 amino acids. The CDR3 loop is CASSLAGSGVSYEQYF. The CDR3 DNA reads TGTGCCAGCAGCTTAGCGGGCAGCGGGGTTTCCTACGAGCAGTACTTC.

CDR3 in DNA: TGTGCCAGCAGCCGACAGGACTTACAAAACATTCAGTACTTC. It specifies CASSRQDLQNIQYF. The chain couples TRBV3-1 (or the pseudogene TRBV3-2) to TRBJ2-4, with D tentatively TRBD1 (6 bases). Germline V gives CDR1 LGHDT, CDR2 YNNKEL (reference sequence). The CDR3 totals 14 residues. The V gene lost 4 bases and the J gene lost 5 bases, with 12 bases spanning the gap.

This sequence joins TRBV4-3 and TRBJ1-4; TRBD1 matches at 8 bases. This CDR3 has 15 amino acids. V shed 2 bases, J shed 5 bases, and the junction held 4 bases outside the gene matches. In germline, CDR1 is LGHNA, CDR2 YSLEER. CDR3 sequence (DNA): TGCGCCAGCAGCCAAATAGACAGGGGAAATGAAAAACTGTTTTTT. Residues: CASSQIDRGNEKLFF.

The J gene is TRBJ1-4, the V gene TRBV2; 8 bases are a match to TRBD1. The CDR3 sequence is 14 residues long. The ends lost 3 bases at V and 10 bases at J; junction bases unmatched: 7. Germline CDR1 reads SNHLY; CDR2 reads FYNNEI. CDR3 sequence reads: CASSEDRAFGKLFF. CDR3 bases: TGTGCCAGCAGTGAGGACAGGGCTTTTGGAAAACTGTTTTTT.

The chain links TRBV6-5 to TRBJ2-5; TRBD2 matches 12 bases. The CDR3 consists of 13 residues. V lost 7 bases to trimming and J lost 5 bases; unmatched junction nucleotides: 2. In germline, CDR1 is MNHEY, CDR2 SVGAGI. The CDR3 sequence is CASILAGGETQYF. The CDR3 coding sequence is TGTGCCAGCATCCTAGCGGGAGGGGAGACCCAGTACTTC.

A few counts support this clone. The rearrangement links TRBV3-1 (or the pseudogene TRBV3-2) to TRBJ1-1; the D gene is possibly TRBD1 (5 bases). V lost 1 base to trimming and J lost 5 bases, with 11 bases between them. The CDR3 has 14 residues. Germline loops: CDR1 LGHDT, CDR2 YNNKEL (reference sequence). The CDR3 sequence is CASSQVVGGTEAFF. The CDR3 DNA sequence: TGTGCCAGCAGCCAAGTGGTCGGGGGGACTGAAGCTTTCTTT.

This chain uses TRBV6-6 with TRBJ2-6, with a possible D match to TRBD1 (6 bases). In germline, CDR1 is MNHNY, CDR2 SVGAGI (reference sequence). The CDR3 covers 15 residues. Between the trimmed V and J ends, which lost 4 bases and 2 bases, there was a span of 9 bases. The CDR3: CASSSSGAGANVLTF. For the CDR3, the DNA is TGTGCCAGCAGTTCGTCAGGGGCTGGGGCCAACGTCCTGACTTTC.

The count of this clone is one. The V call is TRBV5-3, the J call TRBJ2-5; TRBD2 matches at 8 bases. TRBV5-3 is filed as an ORF, its function uncertain. The length of the CDR3 is 18 residues. V was clipped by 0 bases and J by 5 bases; unmatched bases: 15. The CDR3 loop is CARSLAVGREAFHETQYF. In DNA form, the CDR3 reads TGTGCCAGAAGCTTGGCGGTTGGGCGGGAGGCCTTTCATGAGACCCAGTACTTC.

The rearrangement links TRBV27 to TRBJ1-2, with 7 bases that match TRBD1. The germline V gene encodes CDR1 MNHEY and CDR2 SMNVEV (reference sequence). V lost 6 bases, J lost 7 bases, and 11 bases stayed unmatched. The CDR3 has 14 amino acids. The CDR3 nucleotides read TGTGCCAGCAGCCAAAGACAGGGAAGAAGTGGCTACACCTTC. This translates into CASSQRQGRSGYTF.

This clone was found once. The CDR3, as DNA: TGTGCCAGCAGTCTAAACAGGATAGGGAATTCACCCCTCCACTTT. Its translation: CASSLNRIGNSPLHF. The gene calls are TRBV2 and TRBJ1-6; D possibly corresponds to TRBD1 (5 bases). The length of the CDR3 is 15 residues. Germline CDR1 reads SNHLY; CDR2 reads FYNNEI. Trimming took off 5 bases at V and 7 bases at J, with 15 bases between the two ends.

This clone showed up just a few times. The chain combines TRBV5-6 with TRBJ1-6; 7 bases agree with TRBD1. CDR3 length equals 17 residues. Germline CDR1 reads SGHDT; CDR2 reads YYEEEE. J was trimmed by 7 bases and V by 0 bases; bases with no gene match: 10. The CDR3 loop is CASSLGPQGTGNSPLHF. In DNA, the CDR3 is TGTGCCAGCAGCTTGGGCCCACAGGGGACGGGGAATTCACCCCTCCACTTT.

This rearrangement joins TRBV7-9 to TRBJ1-2, with D hard to call. Germline-derived CDR1 and CDR2 are SEHNR and FQNEAQ (reference sequence). The CDR3 length is 12 residues. Trimming stripped 1 base from V and 6 bases from J, with 6 bases between. This chain's CDR3 is CASSLGRDGYTF. CDR3 DNA sequence: TGTGCCAGCAGCTTAGGGAGGGATGGCTACACCTTC.

V usage is TRBV9 and J usage is TRBJ2-3, with TRBD2 matching over 15 bases. CDR1 and CDR2 from the germline V gene are SGDLS and YYNGEE. This CDR3 contains 20 residues. The ends lost 3 bases at V and 1 base at J; junction bases unmatched: 12. The CDR3 nucleotides are TGTGCCAGCAGCGCGAGCGGACTAGCGGGAGGGGAGGGTGGCACAGATACGCAGTATTTT. This encodes CASSASGLAGGEGGTDTQYF.

This chain connects TRBV20-1 to TRBJ2-5; possible D gene TRBD1, 6 bases. Germline values: CDR1 DFQATT, CDR2 SNEGSKA (reference sequence). The CDR3 is 14 residues long. V was pared by 3 bases and J by 1 base, with 12 bases between. The CDR3 loop is CSASRDNSQETQYF. The CDR3 region has the DNA TGCAGTGCTAGTCGGGACAACTCCCAAGAGACCCAGTACTTC.

The V and J genes are TRBV5-1 and TRBJ2-7; 12 bases are a match to TRBD2. This CDR3 contains 14 residues. The germline V gene encodes CDR1 SGHRS and CDR2 YFSETQ. Trimming took 3 bases from V and 4 from J; bases not matched to a gene: 2. CDR3 protein: CASSSSGGVYEQYF. The CDR3 nucleotides are TGCGCCAGCAGCTCTAGCGGGGGGGTTTACGAGCAGTACTTC. Together with reference TRBV5-1 and TRBJ2-7, the CDR3 gives the full variable domain: KAGVTQTPRYLIKTRGQQVTLSCSPISGHRSVSWYQQTPGQGLQFLFEYFSETQRNKGNFPGRFSGRQFSNSRSEMNVSTLELGDSALYLCASSSSGGVYEQYFGPGTRLTVT.